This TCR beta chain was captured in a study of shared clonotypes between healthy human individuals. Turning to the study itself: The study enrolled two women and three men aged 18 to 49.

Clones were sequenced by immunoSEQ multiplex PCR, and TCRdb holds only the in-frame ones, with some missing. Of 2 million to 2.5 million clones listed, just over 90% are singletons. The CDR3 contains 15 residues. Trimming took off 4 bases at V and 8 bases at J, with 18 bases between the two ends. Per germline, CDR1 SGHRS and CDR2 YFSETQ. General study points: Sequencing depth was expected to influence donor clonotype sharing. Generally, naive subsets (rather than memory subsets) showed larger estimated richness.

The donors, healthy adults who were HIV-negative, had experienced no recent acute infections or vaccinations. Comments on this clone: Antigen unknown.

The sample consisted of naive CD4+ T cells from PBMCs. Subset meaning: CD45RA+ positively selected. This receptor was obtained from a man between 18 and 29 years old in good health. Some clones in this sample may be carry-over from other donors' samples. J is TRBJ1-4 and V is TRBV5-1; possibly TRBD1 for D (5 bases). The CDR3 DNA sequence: TGCGCCAGCAGCCAAAATTTGCGCCGGGGGGAAAAACTGTTTTTT. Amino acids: CASSQNLRRGEKLFF.